Below are 3 T cell receptor beta chains sequenced from a single sample in a study of control samples from healthy donors and cancer patients. The table came from immunoSEQ multiplex PCR; TCRdb's copy has only in-frame clones and leaves some out. The table records around 94,000 clones, about 86% of them present only once. Sequenced: blood. These receptors were obtained from a woman between 50 and 59 years old in good health.

The V call is TRBV9, the J call TRBJ2-6; D call uncertain. Germline V gene data show CDR1 as SGDLS and CDR2 as YYNGEE. Trimming removed 3 bases from V and 1 base from J, with 8 bases in between. CDR3 size: 15 residues. For the CDR3, the DNA is TGTGCCAGCAGCGCCAGCTCTTCTGGGGCCAACGTCCTGACTTTC. Encoded protein: CASSASSSGANVLTF.

The V and J genes are TRBV29-1 and TRBJ2-3; D is possibly TRBD2 (7 bases). Trimming removed 7 bases from V and 3 bases from J, with 17 bases in between. The germline V gene has CDR1 SQVTM and CDR2 ANQGSEA. The CDR3 extends over 14 amino acids. CDR3 sequence reads: CSAEGGNPTDTQYF. The CDR3 DNA reads as TGCAGCGCCGAGGGGGGGAACCCAACAGATACGCAGTATTTT.

V usage is TRBV4-2 and J usage is TRBJ1-5; TRBD1 aligns across 7 bases. Trimming took 0 bases from V and 7 from J; bases not matched to a gene: 12. The CDR3 contains 17 residues. Germline V gene data show CDR1 as LGHNA and CDR2 as YNFKEQ. This CDR3 is CASSQDGIEGAGQPQHF. Written as DNA, the CDR3 is TGTGCCAGCAGCCAAGATGGGATAGAGGGGGCAGGCCAGCCCCAGCATTTT.